The 25 T cell receptor beta chains given below trace back to one sample, sequenced in a study of shared clonotypes between healthy human individuals. The protocol was immunoSEQ multiplex PCR, while the TCRdb copy is restricted to in-frame clones and leaves out a portion. The sample includes millions of clones, just over 90% seen only once; the top ten take about 0.13%. The sample taken for sequencing was naive CD4+ T cells sorted from blood. The subset here: CD45RA+ positively selected. The source is a man between 18 and 29 years old in good health.

The chain employs TRBV18 and TRBJ2-1, with TRBD2 matching over 11 bases. The germline V gene has CDR1 KGHSH and CDR2 LQKENI. Trimming at V came to 5 bases and at J to 2 bases, leaving 2 bases not matched to a gene. The CDR3 contains 15 residues. The CDR3 reads CASSSTSGTYNEQFF. The CDR3 nucleotides are TGTGCCAGCTCATCGACTAGCGGGACCTACAATGAGCAGTTCTTC.

V usage is TRBV29-1 and J usage is TRBJ2-1, with TRBD2 as a possible D gene (6 bases). Trimming pared 7 bases from V and 12 bases from J, leaving 16 bases between. The CDR3 extends over 11 amino acids. Looked up from germline, CDR1 is SQVTM and CDR2 is ANQGSEA. Here the CDR3 DNA reads TGCAGCGCCAACCGCGAGGAGGGGCAGTTCTTC. Its protein is CSANREEGQFF.

This clone showed up just once. CDR3 sequence: CASSPAINLYF. Written as DNA, the CDR3 is TGTGCCAGCAGCCCAGCAATCAACTTGTACTTC. This rearrangement joins TRBV7-8 to TRBJ2-5; D remains unclear. CDR1 is SGHVS, CDR2 FQNEAQ, per germline. The germline V and J ends were trimmed by 5 bases and 13 bases, with 14 bases remaining between them. This CDR3 is built from 11 residues.

This chain links TRBV5-1 with TRBJ2-1; TRBD2 matches 12 bases. The J segment lost 1 base and the V segment lost 4 bases, leaving 9 bases of the junction unmatched. This CDR3 comprises 18 residues. CDR1 and CDR2 from the germline V gene are SGHRS and YFSETQ. The CDR3 protein is CASSVEGLAGVSYNEQFF. CDR3 DNA sequence: TGCGCCAGCAGCGTGGAGGGACTAGCGGGTGTTTCCTACAATGAGCAGTTCTTC. Full variable domain (rest looked up from reference TRBV5-1 and TRBJ2-1): KAGVTQTPRYLIKTRGQQVTLSCSPISGHRSVSWYQQTPGQGLQFLFEYFSETQRNKGNFPGRFSGRQFSNSRSEMNVSTLELGDSALYLCASSVEGLAGVSYNEQFFGPGTRLTVL.

The chain recombines TRBV7-8 with TRBJ2-1, with D possibly being TRBD2 (6 bases). V lost 7 bases and J 8 bases, leaving 27 bases between the germline ends. This CDR3 is 17 amino acids long. Germline CDR1 is SGHVS and CDR2 is FQNEAQ. DNA of the CDR3: TGTGCCAGCAAACCCCCCGTAGCCACCGGGAGTCCGGATGAGCAGTTCTTC. Its protein product is CASKPPVATGSPDEQFF.

The J gene is TRBJ1-2, the V gene TRBV27; D is possibly TRBD1 (5 bases). CDR3 size: 13 residues. Germline V gene sequence: CDR1 MNHEY, CDR2 SMNVEV (reference sequence). V lost 3 bases and J lost 7, with 12 bases in between. The CDR3 nucleotides are TGTGCCAGCAGTTTTCAGGGAAGGGGTGGCTACACCTTC. It is translated as CASSFQGRGGYTF.

The chain links TRBV9 to TRBJ1-6; D might be TRBD1 (5 bases). The CDR3 covers 15 residues. With 0 bases removed from V and 9 bases from J, the gap between germline ends came to 13 bases. Germline-derived CDR1 and CDR2 are SGDLS and YYNGEE. CDR3: CASSVEGDGGSPLHF. The CDR3 bases are TGTGCCAGCAGCGTAGAAGGGGACGGGGGTTCACCCCTCCACTTT.

The rearrangement uses TRBV7-9 and TRBJ2-7; 7 positions match TRBD2. The V gene's germline CDR1 is SEHNR and CDR2 FQNEAQ (reference sequence). Trimming took 5 bases from V and 4 from J; bases not matched to a gene: 5. This CDR3 comprises 13 residues. The CDR3 reads CASSPSGGYEQYF. The CDR3 DNA reads TGTGCCAGCAGCCCCTCGGGGGGTTACGAGCAGTACTTC.

This chain uses TRBV19 with TRBJ2-1, with 9 positions matching TRBD1. The CDR3 runs to 15 residues. Looked up from germline, CDR1 is LNHDA and CDR2 is SQIVND (reference sequence). J gave up 9 bases and V 3 bases, and 9 bases lay outside the gene matches. The CDR3 region is CASSIRDRDVGEQFF. Here the CDR3 DNA reads TGTGCCAGTAGTATTAGGGACAGGGATGTCGGTGAGCAGTTCTTC.

The V and J genes are TRBV5-6 and TRBJ1-6; 10 bases line up with TRBD1. This CDR3 has 15 amino acids. The germline CDR1 and CDR2 sequences are SGHDT and YYEEEE. Losses at the gene ends were 4 bases for V and 7 bases for J; bases not matched to a gene: 5. Here the CDR3 DNA reads TGTGCCAGCAGCGGCGGGGGACAGGGGAATTCACCCCTCCACTTT. Translated: CASSGGGQGNSPLHF.

The chain carries TRBV27 and TRBJ2-7; 8 nucleotides agree with TRBD2. Germline CDR1 and CDR2: MNHEY and SMNVEV (reference sequence). The CDR3 has 15 residues. J lost 6 bases, V lost 5 bases, and 12 bases had no gene match. CDR3 region: CASSPFSGRAGEQYF. CDR3 sequence (DNA): TGTGCCAGCAGTCCTTTCTCCGGGAGGGCTGGCGAGCAGTACTTC.

This clone was recorded only once. The genes are TRBV4-1 and TRBJ1-3; perhaps TRBD1 as D (5 bases). Germline CDR1 and CDR2: MGHRA and YSYEKL. This CDR3 is built from 16 residues. V lost 3 bases to trimming and J lost 4 bases, with 16 bases between them. CDR3 residues: CASSQGLGGLGNTIYF. CDR3 nucleotides: TGCGCCAGCAGCCAGGGGCTCGGGGGTTTGGGAAACACCATATATTTT.

The chain couples TRBV4-1 to TRBJ1-1; possible D gene TRBD1, 5 bases. There are 16 residues in the CDR3. Germline CDR1 and CDR2: MGHRA and YSYEKL. Trimming pared 3 bases from V and 0 bases from J, leaving 14 bases between. In nucleotides, the CDR3 is TGCGCCAGCAGCCATGATCCCGCAGGGTTGAACACTGAAGCTTTCTTT. Amino acid sequence: CASSHDPAGLNTEAFF.

This clone appeared a single time. V is TRBV5-1 and J is TRBJ2-7; TRBD1 or TRBD2 may be the D gene (6 bases each). The CDR3 has 13 amino acids. Germline V CDR1 and CDR2: SGHRS, YFSETQ. V gave up 5 bases and J gave up 5 bases, with 14 bases separating them. CDR3 coding DNA: TGCGCCAGCAGTAACCTAGGGGGGAACGAGCAGTACTTC. Amino acid sequence: CASSNLGGNEQYF. Combining the CDR3 with reference TRBV5-1 and TRBJ2-7 gives the whole variable domain KAGVTQTPRYLIKTRGQQVTLSCSPISGHRSVSWYQQTPGQGLQFLFEYFSETQRNKGNFPGRFSGRQFSNSRSEMNVSTLELGDSALYLCASSNLGGNEQYFGPGTRLTVT.

This rearrangement joins TRBV4-3 to TRBJ2-1, with D possibly being TRBD1 (5 bases). With 0 bases removed from V and 12 bases from J, the gap between germline ends came to 12 bases. This CDR3 is 13 amino acids long. The germline V gene has CDR1 LGHNA and CDR2 YSLEER. This CDR3 is CASSQEATQVQFF. The CDR3 DNA reads TGCGCCAGCAGCCAAGAAGCGACACAGGTGCAGTTCTTC.

The chain joins TRBV7-2 to TRBJ2-2, with D possibly being TRBD1 or TRBD2 (5 bases each). V lost 5 bases and J 3 bases, leaving 13 bases between the germline ends. This CDR3 has 15 residues. The germline V gene has CDR1 SGHTA and CDR2 FQGNSA. The DNA of the CDR3 is TGTGCCAGCAGCCCCTCAGGGACGGACACCGGGGAGCTGTTTTTT. It specifies CASSPSGTDTGELFF.

The chain joins TRBV29-1 to TRBJ2-2; 7 bases line up with TRBD1. Germline values: CDR1 SQVTM, CDR2 ANQGSEA. V lost 4 bases and J lost 6; bases outside the gene matches: 8. CDR3 length: 14 amino acids. This chain's CDR3 is CSVGETGRSGELFF. In nucleotides, the CDR3 is TGCAGCGTTGGAGAGACAGGGAGATCCGGGGAGCTGTTTTTT.

V and J are TRBV29-1 and TRBJ2-7; unclear D gene. CDR1 SQVTM and CDR2 ANQGSEA come from the germline V gene. V dropped 8 bases and J dropped 7 bases, with 18 bases sitting between them. The CDR3 is 12 residues long. DNA of the CDR3: TGCAGCTCCGTGGTAGGGCATGGGGAGCAGTACTTC. Its translation is CSSVVGHGEQYF.

This chain uses TRBV4-2 with TRBJ2-3; 7 bases match TRBD2. The V gene end was trimmed by 0 bases and the J gene end by 3 bases; junction bases not matched to a gene: 6. The CDR3 consists of 16 residues. Germline assignment: CDR1 LGHNA and CDR2 YNFKEQ. The CDR3: CASSQETGRRTDTQYF. In nucleotides, the CDR3 is TGTGCCAGCAGCCAAGAGACCGGGAGGAGAACAGATACGCAGTATTTT.

The chain links TRBV23-1 to TRBJ2-6; D may be TRBD2 (6 bases). TRBV23-1 is designated an ORF whose function remains uncertain. V shed 3 bases and J shed 6 bases, with 15 bases lying between them. The CDR3 is made up of 16 amino acids. Here the CDR3 DNA reads TGCGCCAGCAGTCAGCCCGGGGGTTACCCGGCCAACGTCCTGACTTTC. Protein product: CASSQPGGYPANVLTF.

The chain joins TRBV5-1 to TRBJ2-5; D may match TRBD1 or TRBD2 (6 bases each). The DNA end favors TRBJ2-7, so the J call may be wrong. This CDR3 has 15 amino acids. Germline lookup yields CDR1 SGHRS and CDR2 YFSETQ. In DNA form, the CDR3 reads TGCGCCAGCAGCTCGGGGGACATCACTACCTACGAGCAGTACTTC. Translated: CASSSGDITTYEQYF.

The gene calls are TRBV5-4 and TRBJ2-5; either TRBD1 or TRBD2 may fit D (5 bases each). Deletions cut 4 bases from V and 2 bases from J, with 15 bases between. Germline CDR1 is SGHNT and CDR2 is YYREEE (reference sequence). The CDR3 has 15 amino acids. CDR3 residues: CASSEPGRAQETQYF. Written as DNA, the CDR3 is TGTGCCAGCAGCGAGCCGGGACGCGCACAAGAGACCCAGTACTTC. Together with reference TRBV5-4 and TRBJ2-5, the CDR3 gives the full variable domain: ETGVTQSPTHLIKTRGQQVTLRCSSQSGHNTVSWYQQALGQGPQFIFQYYREEENGRGNFPPRFSGLQFPNYSSELNVNALELDDSALYLCASSEPGRAQETQYFGPGTRLLVL.

This clone was seen a few times. The DNA of the CDR3 is TGTGCCAGCGCAAACCCAGGGTCGTGGGAGCAGTACTTC. This sequence encodes CASANPGSWEQYF. The chain joins TRBV6-5 to TRBJ2-7; D might be TRBD1 (5 bases). Germline assignment: CDR1 MNHEY and CDR2 SVGAGI. V lost 8 bases and J 7 bases, leaving 18 bases between the germline ends. The CDR3 length is 13 residues.

The rearrangement joins TRBV2 to TRBJ1-4, with 10 bases lining up with TRBD1. The CDR3 contains 14 residues. Germline lookup yields CDR1 SNHLY and CDR2 FYNNEI. J lost 7 bases, V lost 4 bases, and 3 bases had no gene match. This CDR3 is CASSGQGALEKLFF. The CDR3 DNA is TGTGCCAGCAGTGGACAGGGGGCACTTGAAAAACTGTTTTTT.

The CDR3 loop is CAISGREALNEQFF. CDR3 in DNA: TGTGCCATCAGTGGCCGGGAGGCCCTCAATGAGCAGTTCTTC. J is TRBJ2-1 and V is TRBV10-3; 7 bases map to TRBD2. Germline lookup yields CDR1 ENHRY and CDR2 SYGVKD. The CDR3 is 14 residues long. V shed 4 bases and J 6 bases; nucleotides not matched to a gene: 6.